This record covers a single TCR beta chain. The target of this receptor is not known. Per-base quality was not reported, and no clone a single base away is much larger than it. Looking up the germline V gene yields CDR1 SNHLY and CDR2 FYNNEI. Cut back by 7 bases and 2 bases, the V and J ends lie 14 bases apart. The CDR3 numbers 14 residues from cysteine through phenylalanine. Solely the CDR3 DNA is kept, with 42 bases framed from the first base. The data were taken from a study of control samples from healthy donors and cancer patients (TCRdb year 2020). Receptor amplification or capture employed the immunoSEQ multiplex PCR assay. Held by TCRdb, this immuneACCESS table contains in-frame sequences only and omits some clones. Under half of the omission traces to an unresolved V gene where checked; the cause of the rest is unknown. This sample holds about 76,000 clones; roughly 90% were observed only once. The top ten clones comprise around a tenth of the sample.

The clonotype originates from a woman between 45 and 65 years old with colorectal cancer. The sample comprised PBMCs. The V gene is TRBV2 and the J gene is TRBJ2-5; no confident D gene assignment can be made. CDR3 loop: CASTPGLGQETQYF. The DNA sequence reads TGTGCCAGCACCCCGGGTCTGGGGCAAGAGACCCAGTACTTC.